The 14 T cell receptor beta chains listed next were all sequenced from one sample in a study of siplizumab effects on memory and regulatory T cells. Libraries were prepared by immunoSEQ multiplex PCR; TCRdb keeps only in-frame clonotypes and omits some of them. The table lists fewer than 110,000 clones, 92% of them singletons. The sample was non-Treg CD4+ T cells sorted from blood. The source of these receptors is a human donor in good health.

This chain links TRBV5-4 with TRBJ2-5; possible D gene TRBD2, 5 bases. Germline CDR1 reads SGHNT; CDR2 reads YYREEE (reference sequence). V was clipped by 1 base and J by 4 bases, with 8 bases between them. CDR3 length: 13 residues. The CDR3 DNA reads TGTGCCAGCAGCTTGAAGGGAGCAGAGACCCAGTACTTC. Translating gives CASSLKGAETQYF.

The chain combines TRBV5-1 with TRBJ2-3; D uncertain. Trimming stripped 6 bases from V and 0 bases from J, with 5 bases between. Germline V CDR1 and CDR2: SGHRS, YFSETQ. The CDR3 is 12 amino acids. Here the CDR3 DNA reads TGCGCCAGCACCTCAAGCACAGATACGCAGTATTTT. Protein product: CASTSSTDTQYF.

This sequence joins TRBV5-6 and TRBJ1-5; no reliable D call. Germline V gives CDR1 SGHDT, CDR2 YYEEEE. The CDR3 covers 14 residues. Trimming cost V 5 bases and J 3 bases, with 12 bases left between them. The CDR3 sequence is CASSFPGLNQPQHF. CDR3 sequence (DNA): TGTGCCAGCAGTTTCCCAGGCCTCAATCAGCCCCAGCATTTT.

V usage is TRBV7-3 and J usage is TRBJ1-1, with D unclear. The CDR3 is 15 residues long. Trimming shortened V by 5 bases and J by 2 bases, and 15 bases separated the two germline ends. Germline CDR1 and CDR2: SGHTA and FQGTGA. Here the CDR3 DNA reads TGTGCCAGCAGCAGCCCGGGCCACTCTAACACTGAAGCTTTCTTT. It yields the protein CASSSPGHSNTEAFF. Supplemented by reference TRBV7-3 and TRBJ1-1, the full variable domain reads GAGVSQTPSNKVTEKGKYVELRCDPISGHTALYWYRQSLGQGPEFLIYFQGTGAADDSGLPNDRFFAVRPEGSVSTLKIQRTERGDSAVYLCASSSPGHSNTEAFFGQGTRLTVV.

Written as DNA, the CDR3 is TGTGCCAGCAGCTCCCCTGGGGAGCAGTACTTC. Translating gives CASSSPGEQYF. This rearrangement joins TRBV7-9 to TRBJ2-7; D is undetermined. CDR3 length equals 11 residues. V was shortened by 4 bases and J by 7 bases, with 8 bases between the two germline ends. Germline V gene data show CDR1 as SEHNR and CDR2 as FQNEAQ (reference sequence).

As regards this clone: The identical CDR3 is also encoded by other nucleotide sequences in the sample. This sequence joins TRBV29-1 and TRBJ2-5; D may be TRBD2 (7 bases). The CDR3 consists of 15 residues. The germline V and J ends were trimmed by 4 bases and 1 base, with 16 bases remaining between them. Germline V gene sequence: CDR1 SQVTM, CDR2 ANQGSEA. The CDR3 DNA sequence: TGCAGCGTTGGGGGCGTAGGGGGGGGCCAAGAGACCCAGTACTTC. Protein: CSVGGVGGGQETQYF. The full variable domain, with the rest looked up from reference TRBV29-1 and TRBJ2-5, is SAVISQKPSRDICQRGTSLTIQCQVDSQVTMMFWYRQQPGQSLTLIATANQGSEATYESGFVIDKFPISRPNLTFSTLTVSNMSPEDSSIYLCSVGGVGGGQETQYFGPGTRLLVL.

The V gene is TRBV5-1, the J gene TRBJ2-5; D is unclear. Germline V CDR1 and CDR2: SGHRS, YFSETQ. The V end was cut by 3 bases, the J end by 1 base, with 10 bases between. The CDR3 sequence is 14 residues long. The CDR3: CASSWGTFQETQYF. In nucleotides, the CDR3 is TGCGCCAGCAGCTGGGGAACATTCCAAGAGACCCAGTACTTC.

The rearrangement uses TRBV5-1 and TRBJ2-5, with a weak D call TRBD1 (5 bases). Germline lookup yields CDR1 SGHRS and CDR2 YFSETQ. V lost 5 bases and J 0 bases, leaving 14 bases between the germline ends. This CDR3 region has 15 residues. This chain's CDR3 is CASRDSQAHQETQYF. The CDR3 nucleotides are TGCGCCAGCAGGGATTCACAGGCTCACCAAGAGACCCAGTACTTC.

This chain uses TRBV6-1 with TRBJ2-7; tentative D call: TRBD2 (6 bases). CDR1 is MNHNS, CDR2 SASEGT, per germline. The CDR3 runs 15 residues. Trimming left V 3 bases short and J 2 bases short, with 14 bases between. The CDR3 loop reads CASSDLGRFTYEQYF. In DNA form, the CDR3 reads TGTGCCAGCAGTGATTTGGGGAGGTTCACCTACGAGCAGTACTTC.

The CDR3 is CASSTGRTYEQYF. The CDR3 bases are TGTGCCAGTAGTACTGGAAGGACCTACGAGCAGTACTTC. V gene TRBV19 combines with J gene TRBJ2-7; D not certain. Trimming shortened V by 4 bases and J by 2 bases, and 9 bases separated the two germline ends. Germline V gene data show CDR1 as LNHDA and CDR2 as SQIVND (reference sequence). The CDR3 has 13 amino acids.

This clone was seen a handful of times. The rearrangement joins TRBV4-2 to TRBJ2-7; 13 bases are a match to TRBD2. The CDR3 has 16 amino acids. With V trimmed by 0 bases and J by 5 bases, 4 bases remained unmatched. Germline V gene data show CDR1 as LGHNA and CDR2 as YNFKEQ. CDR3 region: CASSQDWTSGSDEQYF. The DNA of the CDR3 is TGTGCCAGCAGCCAAGATTGGACTAGCGGGAGTGACGAGCAGTACTTC.

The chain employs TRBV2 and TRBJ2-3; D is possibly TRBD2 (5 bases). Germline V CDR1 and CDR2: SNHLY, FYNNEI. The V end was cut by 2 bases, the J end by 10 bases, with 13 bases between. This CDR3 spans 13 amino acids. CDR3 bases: TGTGCCAGCAGTGAATCCCTTCGGGGTGCGCAGTATTTT. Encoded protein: CASSESLRGAQYF.

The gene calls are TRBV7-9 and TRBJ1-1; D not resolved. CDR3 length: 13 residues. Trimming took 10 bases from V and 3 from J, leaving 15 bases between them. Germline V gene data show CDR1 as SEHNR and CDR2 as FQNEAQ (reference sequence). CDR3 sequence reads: CATTDQSDTEAFF. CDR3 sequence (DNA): TGTGCCACCACTGACCAGTCGGACACTGAAGCTTTCTTT.

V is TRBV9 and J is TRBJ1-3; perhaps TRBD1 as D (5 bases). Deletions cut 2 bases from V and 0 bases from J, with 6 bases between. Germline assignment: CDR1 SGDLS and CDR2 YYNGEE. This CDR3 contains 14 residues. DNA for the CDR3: TGTGCCAGCAGCGTTCAGGGCTCTGGAAACACCATATATTTT. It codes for CASSVQGSGNTIYF.